Listed below are T cell receptor beta chains from one sample, sequenced in a study of T cells after yellow fever vaccination. TCRdb fed the 5' RACE reads into MiXCR, producing one record per CDR3 protein. Of roughly 320,000 distinct CDR3 sequences in the sample, roughly 10% are singletons; the top ten hold about 3.3%. Specimen: CD4+ T cells sorted from PBMCs, collected 45 days after the yellow fever booster vaccination. These receptors originate from a man aged 18-30 years who received the YFV17D yellow fever vaccine. CDR3s include the opening cysteine and the closing phenylalanine or tryptophan. The D gene is left open where the match is weak. Some rows have no size entry. The others give once, few or many, or a class for an expanded clone.

j_call: TRBJ1-5; v_call: TRBV24-1; d_call: NA; clone_size: few; cdr3_nt: TGTGCCACCAGTGATAGTACCAGGGAGGATCAGCCCCAGCATTTT; cdr3_aa: CATSDSTREDQPQHF
j_call: TRBJ1-1; v_call: TRBV6-5; d_call: TRBD1; clone_size: few; cdr3_nt: TGTGCCAGCAGCGCCACAGGGACAGGGCACACTGAAGCTTTCTTT; cdr3_aa: CASSATGTGHTEAFF
j_call: TRBJ1-1; v_call: TRBV19; d_call: NA; clone_size: NA; cdr3_nt: TGTGCCAGTAGTATGGGGGTGGTGAACACTGAAGCTTTCTTT; cdr3_aa: CASSMGVVNTEAFF
j_call: TRBJ2-5; v_call: TRBV5-1; d_call: NA; clone_size: many; cdr3_nt: TGCGCCAGCAGCTTGAATTTCCAAGAGACCCAGTACTTC; cdr3_aa: CASSLNFQETQYF
j_call: TRBJ2-1; v_call: TRBV20-1; d_call: TRBD2; clone_size: NA; cdr3_nt: TGCAGTGCTAGGGAGGAGCGGGGGTACAATGAGCAGTTCTTC; cdr3_aa: CSAREERGYNEQFF
j_call: TRBJ2-1; v_call: TRBV2; d_call: NA; clone_size: few; cdr3_nt: TGTGCCAGCCCCGTTGAGGAGGGGTTGGGAGAGCAGTTCTTC; cdr3_aa: CASPVEEGLGEQFF
j_call: TRBJ1-2; v_call: TRBV21-1; d_call: NA; clone_size: few; cdr3_nt: TGTGCCAGCGAACAAGGGTATGGCTACACCTTC; cdr3_aa: CASEQGYGYTF
j_call: TRBJ1-3; v_call: TRBV9; d_call: NA; clone_size: NA; cdr3_nt: TGTGCCAGCAGCCCAGACGGACGCTCTGGAAACACCATATATTTT; cdr3_aa: CASSPDGRSGNTIYF
j_call: TRBJ1-1; v_call: TRBV19; d_call: NA; clone_size: few; cdr3_nt: TGTGCCAGTCGTACTAACAGGGATACTGAAGCTTTCTTT; cdr3_aa: CASRTNRDTEAFF
j_call: TRBJ2-2; v_call: TRBV9; d_call: NA; clone_size: many; cdr3_nt: TGTGCCAGCAGCGCCGGGACTGTTCCCGGGGAGCTGTTTTTT; cdr3_aa: CASSAGTVPGELFF
j_call: TRBJ2-5; v_call: TRBV5-4; d_call: TRBD2; clone_size: NA; cdr3_nt: TGTGCCAGCCAGGTCCTAGCGGGGCAAGAGACCCAGTACTTC; cdr3_aa: CASQVLAGQETQYF
j_call: TRBJ2-5; v_call: TRBV20-1; d_call: NA; clone_size: NA; cdr3_nt: TGCAGTGCTAGAGATCTGCCCGGCAGGTTTCAAGAGACCCAGTACTTC; cdr3_aa: CSARDLPGRFQETQYF
j_call: TRBJ1-2; v_call: TRBV6-5; d_call: TRBD1; clone_size: few; cdr3_nt: TGTGCCAGCAGACCTCCGGGACAGGGTTATGGCTACACCTTC; cdr3_aa: CASRPPGQGYGYTF
j_call: TRBJ1-1; v_call: TRBV18; d_call: NA; clone_size: many; cdr3_nt: TGTGCCAGCTCACCGGAGGGGCACAGAGGCACTGAAGCTTTCTTT; cdr3_aa: CASSPEGHRGTEAFF
j_call: TRBJ1-3; v_call: TRBV5-5; d_call: NA; clone_size: few; cdr3_nt: TGTGCCAGCGAGAGGACTGCTGGAAACACCATATATTTT; cdr3_aa: CASERTAGNTIYF
j_call: TRBJ1-5; v_call: TRBV5-5; d_call: NA; clone_size: NA; cdr3_nt: TGTGCCAGCAGCTTCCGGGGTGATCAGCCCCAGCATTTT; cdr3_aa: CASSFRGDQPQHF
j_call: TRBJ2-1; v_call: TRBV29-1; d_call: NA; clone_size: few; cdr3_nt: TGCAGCGTGGGAGGGGGGGCAGGCACAAGCTCCTACAATGAGCAGTTCTTC; cdr3_aa: CSVGGGAGTSSYNEQFF